Listed here are 30 T cell receptor beta chains from one sample, sequenced in a study of follicular helper T cells after annual influenza vaccination. Clones were read by immunoSEQ multiplex PCR, and TCRdb kept only the in-frame ones, dropping some. The table has about 9,400 clones, about 84% seen once. Described time point: 2015-2016 season, pre-vaccination. This sample comprised CXCR5+ CD38- circulating T follicular helper cells from blood, obtained on the day of influenza vaccination. Subset specified: circulating Tfh, non-naive CD4+CXCR5+PD-1+ (ICOS+CD38+ or ICOS-CD38-). The origin of the receptors is an adult who received the influenza vaccine.

The chain uses TRBV19 and TRBJ2-2; no firm D call. The germline V and J ends were trimmed by 7 bases and 5 bases, with 11 bases remaining between them. The germline gives CDR1 LNHDA, CDR2 SQIVND (reference sequence). This CDR3 is 13 amino acids long. The CDR3 nucleotides are TGTGCCAGTACTATCCACTTTACCGGGGAGCTGTTTTTT. Its translation is CASTIHFTGELFF.

The rearrangement joins TRBV5-1 to TRBJ1-1; a possible D gene is TRBD1 (5 bases). V shed 0 bases and J shed 3 bases, with 9 bases lying between them. The CDR3 spans 14 residues. Germline assignment: CDR1 SGHRS and CDR2 YFSETQ. This CDR3 reads CASSLVQGDTEAFF. DNA of the CDR3: TGCGCCAGCAGCTTGGTACAAGGGGACACTGAAGCTTTCTTT. Supplemented by reference TRBV5-1 and TRBJ1-1, the full variable domain reads KAGVTQTPRYLIKTRGQQVTLSCSPISGHRSVSWYQQTPGQGLQFLFEYFSETQRNKGNFPGRFSGRQFSNSRSEMNVSTLELGDSALYLCASSLVQGDTEAFFGQGTRLTVV.

This chain joins TRBV7-2 and TRBJ2-2; D is unclear. Deletions cut 4 bases from V and 1 base from J, with 4 bases between. This CDR3 is built from 13 residues. The V gene's germline CDR1 is SGHTA and CDR2 FQGNSA. DNA of the CDR3: TGTGCCAGCAGCTCACTGAACACCGGGGAGCTGTTTTTT. It codes for CASSSLNTGELFF.

V gene TRBV6-1 combines with J gene TRBJ1-1; D is undetermined. CDR3 length: 13 residues. Trimming pared 4 bases from V and 1 base from J, leaving 7 bases between. Germline V gene sequence: CDR1 MNHNS, CDR2 SASEGT. CDR3 residues: CASSVQANTEAFF. The CDR3 DNA reads TGTGCCAGCAGTGTTCAGGCGAACACTGAAGCTTTCTTT.

The CDR3 protein is CASATSGSSYNEQFF. The CDR3 DNA reads as TGTGCCAGCGCGACTAGCGGGAGCTCCTACAATGAGCAGTTCTTC. V is TRBV28 and J is TRBJ2-1; 12 positions agree with TRBD2. This CDR3 comprises 15 residues. Germline V gene lookup returns CDR1 MDHEN and CDR2 SYDVKM. V shed 8 bases, J shed 0 bases, and the junction held 2 bases outside the gene matches. The full variable domain, with the rest looked up from reference TRBV28 and TRBJ2-1, is DVKVTQSSRYLVKRTGEKVFLECVQDMDHENMFWYRQDPGLGLRLIYFSYDVKMKEKGDIPEGYSVSREKKERFSLILESASTNQTSMYLCASATSGSSYNEQFFGPGTRLTVL.

The rearrangement uses TRBV5-1 and TRBJ2-7; 11 bases line up with TRBD1. Trimming at V came to 2 bases and at J to 7 bases, leaving 17 bases not matched to a gene. This CDR3 region has 18 residues. The germline V gene has CDR1 SGHRS and CDR2 YFSETQ. The CDR3 DNA follows: TGCGCCAGCAGCTTACTGGGACAGGGGGTTTTATGGGGCGAGGAGCAGTACTTC. Amino acids: CASSLLGQGVLWGEEQYF.

In this sample, this clone turned up a few times. The chain employs TRBV5-1 and TRBJ2-4; D is unresolved. In germline, CDR1 is SGHRS, CDR2 YFSETQ. The CDR3 spans 13 residues. V was pared by 3 bases and J by 0 bases, with 4 bases between. The CDR3, as DNA: TGCGCCAGCAGCTCCGTAGCCAAAAACATTCAGTACTTC. Translated, it gives CASSSVAKNIQYF. The full variable domain, completed using reference TRBV5-1 and TRBJ2-4, is KAGVTQTPRYLIKTRGQQVTLSCSPISGHRSVSWYQQTPGQGLQFLFEYFSETQRNKGNFPGRFSGRQFSNSRSEMNVSTLELGDSALYLCASSSVAKNIQYFGAGTRLSVL.

V gene TRBV29-1 combines with J gene TRBJ2-3; D perhaps matches TRBD2 (5 bases). CDR3 size: 14 residues. The V gene's germline CDR1 is SQVTM and CDR2 ANQGSEA. V lost 2 bases and J 5 bases, leaving 14 bases between the germline ends. The CDR3 DNA is TGCAGCGTTGAAAAGGCTCCCGAGGGAGATACGCAGTATTTT. As protein: CSVEKAPEGDTQYF.

This clone was seen a handful of times. The gene calls are TRBV7-3 and TRBJ2-7; TRBD2 matches 13 bases. Germline V CDR1 and CDR2: SGHTA, FQGTGA. This CDR3 comprises 15 residues. V lost 6 bases, J lost 1 base, and 3 bases stayed unmatched. The CDR3 sequence is CASRLAGGESYEQYF. CDR3 sequence (DNA): TGTGCCAGCAGACTAGCGGGAGGGGAGTCCTACGAGCAGTACTTC.

The genes are TRBV5-4 and TRBJ2-3, with TRBD2 identical over 7 bases. CDR3 size: 15 residues. The V and J ends lost 2 bases and 6 bases, in that order; junction bases with no gene match: 9. The germline V gene encodes CDR1 SGHNT and CDR2 YYREEE (reference sequence). In DNA, the CDR3 is TGTGCCAGCAGCTTACGCGGGAGTATGGGCGATACGCAGTATTTT. It is translated as CASSLRGSMGDTQYF.

The V call is TRBV19, the J call TRBJ1-3; 9 bases are a match to TRBD1. The CDR3 runs 16 residues. V shed 8 bases and J 0 bases; nucleotides not matched to a gene: 8. Germline lookup yields CDR1 LNHDA and CDR2 SQIVND (reference sequence). CDR3 in DNA: TGTGCCAGTGCACCGGGACAGGGATTCTCTGGAAACACCATATATTTT. It is translated as CASAPGQGFSGNTIYF. Based on the CDR3 plus reference TRBV19 and TRBJ1-3, the full variable domain is DGGITQSPKYLFRKEGQNVTLSCEQNLNHDAMYWYRQDPGQGLRLIYYSQIVNDFQKGDIAEGYSVSREKKESFPLTVTSAQKNPTAFYLCASAPGQGFSGNTIYFGEGSWLTVV.

This clone has just one count. The chain carries TRBV10-2 and TRBJ2-7; TRBD1 aligns across 8 bases. V trimming: 2 bases; J trimming: 5 bases; junction bases outside the gene matches: 8. Germline V gene lookup returns CDR1 WSHSY and CDR2 SAAADI. The CDR3 length is 15 residues. CDR3 nucleotides: TGCGCCAGCAGTGAGGGGCCAGGGGGCAATAACGAGCAGTACTTC. Its protein product is CASSEGPGGNNEQYF.

The V and J genes are TRBV9 and TRBJ2-1, with 9 positions matching TRBD2. V dropped 2 bases and J dropped 1; count of bases not matched to a gene: 1. The CDR3 totals 15 residues. Germline V gives CDR1 SGDLS, CDR2 YYNGEE. In DNA form, the CDR3 reads TGTGCCAGCAGCGTTAGCGGGAGTTCCTACAATGAGCAGTTCTTC. Residues: CASSVSGSSYNEQFF.

The chain links TRBV7-8 to TRBJ2-7; possible D gene TRBD1, 6 bases. The germline gives CDR1 SGHVS, CDR2 FQNEAQ. The CDR3 loop spans 16 amino acids. V gave up 3 bases and J gave up 3 bases, with 18 bases separating them. The CDR3 nucleotides are TGTGCCAGCAGCTTGGGCAGGGGAGCCGTGGGCTACGAGCAGTACTTC. The encoded protein is CASSLGRGAVGYEQYF.

The chain couples TRBV10-1 to TRBJ2-2; D tentatively fits TRBD1 or TRBD2 (5 bases each). Germline CDR1 is WNHNN and CDR2 is SYGVQD (reference sequence). V lost 7 bases and J lost 0, with 9 bases in between. The CDR3 runs 14 residues. The CDR3: CASTPGPNTGELFF. DNA of the CDR3: TGCGCCAGCACCCCGGGACCGAACACCGGGGAGCTGTTTTTT.

The chain joins TRBV10-3 to TRBJ1-3, with no clear D. This CDR3 has 15 residues. Looked up from germline, CDR1 is ENHRY and CDR2 is SYGVKD. Trimming stripped 1 base from V and 1 base from J, with 8 bases between. The CDR3 protein is CAISEWYGSGNTIYF. In DNA form, the CDR3 reads TGTGCCATCAGTGAGTGGTATGGATCTGGAAACACCATATATTTT.

This chain links TRBV6-6 with TRBJ2-2, with D perhaps matching TRBD1 (5 bases). CDR1 and CDR2 (germline): MNHNY, SVGAGI (reference sequence). Trimming shortened V by 6 bases and J by 2 bases, and 10 bases separated the two germline ends. CDR3 size: 14 residues. The CDR3 coding sequence is TGTGCCAGCAGACAGGCAGGAAACACCGGGGAGCTGTTTTTT. This sequence encodes CASRQAGNTGELFF.

This clone was detected once. The chain employs TRBV15 and TRBJ2-3; 8 bases agree with TRBD2. CDR1 is LNHNV and CDR2 is YYDKDF in the germline V gene (reference sequence). CDR3 length equals 16 residues. The V gene end was trimmed by 5 bases and the J gene end by 1 base; junction bases not matched to a gene: 8. CDR3 in DNA: TGTGCCACCAGCTCCCGGGGTAGCGGGGGCACAGATACGCAGTATTTT. Residues: CATSSRGSGGTDTQYF. The variable domain in full, with the rest retrieved from reference TRBV15 and TRBJ2-3, is DAMVIQNPRYQVTQFGKPVTLSCSQTLNHNVMYWYQQKSSQAPKLLFHYYDKDFNNEADTPDNFQSRRPNTSFCFLDIRSPGLGDTAMYLCATSSRGSGGTDTQYFGPGTRLTVL.

The chain has TRBV7-8 and TRBJ2-5; D ambiguous. CDR1 and CDR2 (germline): SGHVS, FQNEAQ. This CDR3 is built from 14 residues. The ends were cut back, 1 base at V and 2 bases at J, with 8 bases in the middle. The CDR3 DNA follows: TGTGCCAGCAGCTTAGGTCATTATCAAGAGACCCAGTACTTC. Its translation: CASSLGHYQETQYF.

The chain has TRBV4-1 and TRBJ1-2; TRBD1 might be the D (5 bases). V was cut by 2 bases and J by 1 base, with 17 bases left in between. The CDR3 covers 17 residues. The germline V gene has CDR1 MGHRA and CDR2 YSYEKL. The CDR3 coding sequence is TGCGCCAGCAGCCAAAGATCGCAGGGCTCCCTTAACTATGGCTACACCTTC. This encodes CASSQRSQGSLNYGYTF.

This clone was picked up a small number of times. The chain recombines TRBV11-3 with TRBJ2-2; D gene ambiguous. The CDR3 sequence is 13 residues long. Germline V gene sequence: CDR1 SGHNT, CDR2 YENEEA. Trimming shortened V by 2 bases and J by 7 bases, and 8 bases separated the two germline ends. The chain's CDR3 is CASSLNGLGELFF. CDR3 coding DNA: TGTGCCAGCAGCTTAAACGGCCTCGGGGAGCTGTTTTTT.

This clone showed up just a few times. V and J are TRBV7-9 and TRBJ1-2; D possibly corresponds to TRBD1 (5 bases). CDR1 and CDR2 (germline): SEHNR, FQNEAQ (reference sequence). V lost 4 bases and J lost 7, with 13 bases in between. The CDR3 spans 13 residues. The CDR3 here is CASSWSQGFGYTF. The CDR3 region has the DNA TGTGCCAGCAGCTGGTCGCAGGGTTTTGGCTACACCTTC.

The rearrangement uses TRBV6-5 and TRBJ2-5; 7 bases align to TRBD2. The CDR3 runs to 15 residues. Germline CDR1 is MNHEY and CDR2 is SVGAGI. Losses at the gene ends were 6 bases for V and 5 bases for J; bases not matched to a gene: 12. The DNA for the CDR3 is TGTGCCAGCAGGCTCCGTGGACTAGGGCAGGAGACCCAGTACTTC. Residues: CASRLRGLGQETQYF.

The rearrangement uses TRBV2 and TRBJ2-2; 8 bases fit TRBD1. Germline V gene data show CDR1 as SNHLY and CDR2 as FYNNEI. The CDR3 consists of 15 residues. V lost 4 bases and J lost 5; bases outside the gene matches: 6. The CDR3 nucleotides are TGTGCCAGCAGTGGCCGGGACAGGAATACCGGGGAGCTGTTTTTT. Translating it yields CASSGRDRNTGELFF.

The chain uses TRBV6-6 and TRBJ1-2; the D is unclear. In germline, CDR1 is MNHNY, CDR2 SVGAGI (reference sequence). The V end was cut by 4 bases, the J end by 2 bases, with 14 bases between. This CDR3 spans 15 amino acids. The DNA for the CDR3 is TGTGCCAGCAGTTCACGACCCGAACGGAACTATGGCTACACCTTC. As protein: CASSSRPERNYGYTF.

This rearrangement joins TRBV5-8 to TRBJ1-2, with TRBD1 matching over 9 bases. Germline values: CDR1 SGHTS, CDR2 YDEGEE. The CDR3 has 16 amino acids. V lost 4 bases, J lost 4 bases, and 11 bases stayed unmatched. In nucleotides, the CDR3 is TGTGCCAGCAGCACGGGACAGGGTGACTCCGTCTATGGCTACACCTTC. Amino acid sequence: CASSTGQGDSVYGYTF. The full variable domain, with the rest looked up from reference TRBV5-8 and TRBJ1-2, is EAGVTQSPTHLIKTRGQQATLRCSPISGHTSVYWYQQALGLGLQFLLWYDEGEERNRGNFPPRFSGRQFPNYSSELNVNALELEDSALYLCASSTGQGDSVYGYTFGSGTRLTVV.

V and J are TRBV9 and TRBJ1-1, with a tentative D call TRBD1 (6 bases). With 4 bases removed from V and 4 bases from J, the gap between germline ends came to 14 bases. The CDR3 covers 14 residues. Germline V gene sequence: CDR1 SGDLS, CDR2 YYNGEE. The CDR3: CASSPQGSGTEAFF. CDR3 nucleotides: TGTGCCAGCAGCCCCCAGGGGAGTGGCACTGAAGCTTTCTTT.

In this sample, this clone turned up a few times. The CDR3 DNA follows: TGTGCCAGCAGTAGGGTCGCAGGAGGGAGGAATCAGCCCCAGCATTTT. The encoded protein is CASSRVAGGRNQPQHF. This chain uses TRBV27 with TRBJ1-5; D remains unclear. Germline-derived CDR1 and CDR2 are MNHEY and SMNVEV (reference sequence). This CDR3 is 16 amino acids long. The V end lost 5 bases, the J end lost 4 bases, and 18 bases lay between the germline ends.

The chain has TRBV18 and TRBJ1-1; 10 nucleotides match TRBD1. V was pared by 5 bases and J by 1 base, with 10 bases of the junction left unmatched. Per germline, CDR1 KGHSH and CDR2 LQKENI. The CDR3 length is 17 residues. CDR3 sequence reads: CASSTTDRGQGNTEAFF. In nucleotides, the CDR3 is TGTGCCAGCTCAACGACCGACAGGGGGCAGGGGAACACTGAAGCTTTCTTT.

The chain joins TRBV5-1 to TRBJ2-7; 8 positions agree with TRBD2. The length of the CDR3 is 17 residues. Germline CDR1 is SGHRS and CDR2 is YFSETQ. V gave up 0 bases and J gave up 0 bases; unmatched junction bases: 8. The CDR3 bases are TGCGCCAGCAGCTTGGTATCCGGCGGGAGGAGCTCCTACGAGCAGTACTTC. This translates into CASSLVSGGRSSYEQYF. The full variable domain, in which reference TRBV5-1 and TRBJ2-7 provide the parts outside the CDR3, is KAGVTQTPRYLIKTRGQQVTLSCSPISGHRSVSWYQQTPGQGLQFLFEYFSETQRNKGNFPGRFSGRQFSNSRSEMNVSTLELGDSALYLCASSLVSGGRSSYEQYFGPGTRLTVT.